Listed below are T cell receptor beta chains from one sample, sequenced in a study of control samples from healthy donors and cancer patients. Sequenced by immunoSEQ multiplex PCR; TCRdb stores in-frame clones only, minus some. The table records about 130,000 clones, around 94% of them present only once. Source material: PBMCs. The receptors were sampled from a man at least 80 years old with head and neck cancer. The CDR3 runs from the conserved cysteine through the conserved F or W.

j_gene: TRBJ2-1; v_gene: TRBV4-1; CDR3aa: CASSQVYGTGRPSGNEQFF
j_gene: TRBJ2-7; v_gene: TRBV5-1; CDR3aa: CASSSWAAYEQYF
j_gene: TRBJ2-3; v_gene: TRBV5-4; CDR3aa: CASSLGGTGTGTDTQYF
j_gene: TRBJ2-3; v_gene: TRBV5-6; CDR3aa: CASSTTGLGTDTQYF
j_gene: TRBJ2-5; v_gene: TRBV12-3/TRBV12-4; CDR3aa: CASSLAETQYF
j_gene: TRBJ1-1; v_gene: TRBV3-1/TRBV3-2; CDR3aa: CASSIRGQNEAFF
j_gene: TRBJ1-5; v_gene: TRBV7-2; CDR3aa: CASSLDGDSNQPQHF
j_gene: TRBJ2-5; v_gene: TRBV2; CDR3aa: CASSESTQTETQYF
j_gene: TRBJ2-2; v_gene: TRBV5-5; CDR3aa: CASSRDRGGTGELFF
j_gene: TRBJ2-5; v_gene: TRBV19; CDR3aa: CASSRTPKETQYF
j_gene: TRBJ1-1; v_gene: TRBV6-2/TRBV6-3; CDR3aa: CASSYSKGGRNTEAFF
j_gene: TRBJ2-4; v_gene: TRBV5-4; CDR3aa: CASSLDLAKNIQYF
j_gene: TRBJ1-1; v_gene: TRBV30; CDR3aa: CAWSWKHQNTEAFF
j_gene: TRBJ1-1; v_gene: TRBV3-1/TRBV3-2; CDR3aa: CASSRGMNTEAFF
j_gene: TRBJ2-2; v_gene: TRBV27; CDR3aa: CASSSGFGELFF
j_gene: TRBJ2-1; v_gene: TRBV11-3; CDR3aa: CASSLVRGRNNEQFF
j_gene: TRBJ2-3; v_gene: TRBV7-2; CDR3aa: CASSLGPGGLDTQYF
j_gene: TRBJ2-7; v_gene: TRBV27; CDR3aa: CASSLTGEAYEQYF
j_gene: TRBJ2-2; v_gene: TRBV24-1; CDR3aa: CATRDRGPTGELFF
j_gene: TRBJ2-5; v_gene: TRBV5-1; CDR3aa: CASGAGTGGGETQYF
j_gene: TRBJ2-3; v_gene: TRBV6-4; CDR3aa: CANTSGGARTQYF
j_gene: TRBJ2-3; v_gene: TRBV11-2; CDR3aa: CASSLAPTSGRGTDTQYF
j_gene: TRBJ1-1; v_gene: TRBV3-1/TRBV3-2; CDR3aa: CASSQGSHSVEAFF
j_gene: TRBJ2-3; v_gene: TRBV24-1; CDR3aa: CATSVGASTDTQYF
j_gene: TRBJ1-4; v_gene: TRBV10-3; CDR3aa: CAISESGGTNEKLFF
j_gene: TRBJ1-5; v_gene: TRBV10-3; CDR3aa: CAISESMWAGPNQPQHF
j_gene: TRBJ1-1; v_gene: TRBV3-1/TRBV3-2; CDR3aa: CASSHNGGEAFF